Listed here are 13 T cell receptor beta chains from one sample, sequenced in a study of CD8 T cells in Susac syndrome. Reverse transcription used roughly 0.5 to 1 ug RNA and random hexamers. TCRdb independently ran MiXCR on the immunoSEQ multiplex PCR reads; one entry per CDR3 protein. The repertoire has about 140,000 distinct CDR3 sequences, just under 95% of them found once; the top ten carry 0.13% to 0.15%. Sequenced sample: CD4+ T cells from PBMCs. These receptors originate from a human donor with Susac syndrome.

The chain combines TRBV30 with TRBJ1-1; no clear D. The V end was cut by 2 bases, the J end by 4 bases, with 8 bases between. Germline V CDR1 and CDR2: GTSNPN, SVGIG (reference sequence). This CDR3 region has 12 residues. The CDR3 sequence is CAWSYRGTEAFF. Here the CDR3 DNA reads TGTGCCTGGAGTTACCGAGGCACTGAAGCTTTCTTT.

This chain uses TRBV4-1 with TRBJ2-3; D gene uncertain. The CDR3 contains 11 residues. V was pared by 4 bases and J by 8 bases, with 7 bases between. The germline gives CDR1 MGHRA, CDR2 YSYEKL. CDR3 nucleotides: TGCGCCAGCAGCCGAGAGGTTACGCAGTATTTT. Its protein product is CASSREVTQYF.

The V gene is TRBV25-1, the J gene TRBJ2-5; the D gene is possibly TRBD2 (6 bases). The CDR3 totals 13 residues. The V and J ends lost 4 bases and 1 base respectively, with 7 bases between them. Germline V gene data show CDR1 as MGHDK and CDR2 as SYGVNS. The CDR3: CASSVGGQETQYF. In DNA form, the CDR3 reads TGTGCCAGCAGTGTGGGGGGCCAAGAGACCCAGTACTTC.

The V call is TRBV20-1, the J call TRBJ2-4; the D call may be TRBD1 or TRBD2 (7 bases each). V shed 6 bases and J shed 7 bases, with 16 bases lying between them. CDR3 length equals 13 residues. In germline, CDR1 is DFQATT, CDR2 SNEGSKA (reference sequence). The CDR3 sequence: CSAGRQGGNIQYF. CDR3 coding DNA: TGCAGTGCGGGTCGACAGGGAGGGAACATTCAGTACTTC.

This clonotype was recorded only once. The chain couples TRBV29-1 to TRBJ2-3, with 14 bases fitting TRBD2. Germline trimming cut 6 bases from V and 7 bases from J; bases unmatched to any gene: 9. The CDR3 runs to 15 residues. Germline assignment: CDR1 SQVTM and CDR2 ANQGSEA. The CDR3 DNA reads as TGCAGCGTCAATGGACTAGCGGGGGGTCAAAATACGCAGTATTTT. Residues: CSVNGLAGGQNTQYF.

This clonotype was seen a few times. The chain has TRBV5-8 and TRBJ1-1, with TRBD1 as a possible D gene (6 bases). V lost 1 base and J lost 3, with 7 bases in between. This CDR3 has 13 amino acids. In germline, CDR1 is SGHTS, CDR2 YDEGEE. The CDR3 here is CASSLTGYTEAFF. The CDR3 region has the DNA TGTGCCAGCAGCTTGACAGGGTACACTGAAGCTTTCTTT.

This clonotype was observed a handful of times. The chain links TRBV12-3 or TRBV12-4 to TRBJ1-2, with TRBD1 matching over 7 bases. With V trimmed by 6 bases and J by 3 bases, 4 bases remained unmatched. This CDR3 is 13 amino acids long. The CDR3 is CASSHGTDYGYTF. As DNA, the CDR3 is TGTGCCAGCAGCCATGGGACAGACTATGGCTACACCTTC.

CDR3 loop: CASSLVRQGTYEQYF. The CDR3 coding sequence is TGTGCCAGCAGCTTAGTGAGACAGGGAACCTACGAGCAGTACTTC. The gene calls are TRBV13 and TRBJ2-7, with 7 bases that match TRBD1. Trimming at V came to 1 base and at J to 2 bases, leaving 5 bases not matched to a gene. The CDR3 loop spans 15 amino acids. CDR1 PRHDT and CDR2 FYEKMQ come from the germline V gene (reference sequence).

The chain uses TRBV5-1 and TRBJ1-4; possible D gene TRBD1, 5 bases. With 4 bases removed from V and 0 bases from J, the gap between germline ends came to 13 bases. CDR3 length equals 16 residues. Germline V gives CDR1 SGHRS, CDR2 YFSETQ. The CDR3 is CASSVGRSATNEKLFF. The CDR3 DNA reads as TGCGCCAGCAGCGTGGGGCGTTCAGCAACTAATGAAAAACTGTTTTTT. The full variable domain, completed using reference TRBV5-1 and TRBJ1-4, is KAGVTQTPRYLIKTRGQQVTLSCSPISGHRSVSWYQQTPGQGLQFLFEYFSETQRNKGNFPGRFSGRQFSNSRSEMNVSTLELGDSALYLCASSVGRSATNEKLFFGSGTQLSVL.

The chain couples TRBV19 to TRBJ2-6; D uncertain. Per germline, CDR1 LNHDA and CDR2 SQIVND (reference sequence). This CDR3 is 16 amino acids long. V was cut by 7 bases and J by 2 bases, with 15 bases left in between. The CDR3 DNA is TGTGCCAGTACCAAGTTCCGTGAGACTGGGGCCAACGTCCTGACTTTC. Amino acid sequence: CASTKFRETGANVLTF. Looking up the rest from reference TRBV19 and TRBJ2-6 gives the full variable domain: DGGITQSPKYLFRKEGQNVTLSCEQNLNHDAMYWYRQDPGQGLRLIYYSQIVNDFQKGDIAEGYSVSREKKESFPLTVTSAQKNPTAFYLCASTKFRETGANVLTFGAGSRLTVL.

DNA of the CDR3: TGCGCCAGCAGCCCCGTCCTAGGGGGGGTCAAAAACATTCAGTACTTC. Protein: CASSPVLGGVKNIQYF. The rearrangement uses TRBV4-3 and TRBJ2-4, with D perhaps matching TRBD2 (7 bases). Trimming took 4 bases from V and 3 from J, leaving 16 bases between them. The CDR3 runs 16 residues. In germline, CDR1 is LGHNA, CDR2 YSLEER.

This clonotype was seen just once. CDR3 coding DNA: TGTGCCAGCAGTTTGAAAACGAGTTCCCCGAAAAAGCAGTACTTC. Its protein product is CASSLKTSSPKKQYF. The gene calls are TRBV12-3 or TRBV12-4 and TRBJ2-7; D is uncertain. The CDR3 extends over 15 amino acids. Trimming removed 3 bases from V and 8 bases from J, with 20 bases in between.

V and J are TRBV9 and TRBJ2-3; 9 bases align to TRBD1. This CDR3 is built from 16 residues. V was clipped by 0 bases and J by 6 bases; unmatched bases: 8. Germline values: CDR1 SGDLS, CDR2 YYNGEE. CDR3 in DNA: TGTGCCAGCAGCGTAGATACAGGGGGCAGAGGGGATACGCAGTATTTT. Its translation: CASSVDTGGRGDTQYF.